The clone carrying this T cell receptor (beta chain) was seen ten or more times. Antigen specificity is unknown. Germline values: CDR1 MNHEY, CDR2 SVGEGT. The V and J ends lost 6 bases and 2 bases respectively, with 15 bases between them. The CDR3 runs to 15 residues. There were TCR beta CDR3 regions amplified from RNA transcripts. The HTBI primer set was used in a first-round RT-PCR of the TCR CDR3. TCRdb redid the calling of the multiplex PCR reads with MiXCR, one entry per CDR3 protein. The sample records about 600,000 distinct CDR3 sequences, 12% to 15% being singletons. The data are from a study of T cells in Graves' hyperthyroidism and ophthalmopathy. Study findings and constraints: Expanded thyroid clonotypes (above 0.001) were mostly also found in blood.

Uncontrolled infections, other autoimmune diseases, pregnancy or lactation led to exclusion of patients. The V and J genes are TRBV6-2 or TRBV6-3 and TRBJ2-3; tentatively, D is TRBD1 (6 bases). Sequenced input: blood. This sequence originates from a young woman with Graves' ophthalmopathy. The CDR3 sequence: CASRPRTELTDTQYF. In DNA, the CDR3 is TGTGCCAGCAGACCGAGGACAGAGCTCACAGATACGCAGTATTTT.